The T cell receptor (beta chain) under discussion was sequenced for a study of blood T cell repertoires in COVID-19. There are 16 residues in the CDR3. V trimming: 6 bases; J trimming: 3 bases; junction bases outside the gene matches: 13. Germline V gene lookup returns CDR1 MNHEY and CDR2 SMNVEV (reference sequence). The repertoire was sequenced with immunoSEQ multiplex PCR; TCRdb's copy has only in-frame clones and lacks some. The sample comprises hundreds of thousands of clones, around 87% of which are singletons, and approximately 1.4% rests with the top ten. This clonotype was obtained from a woman in her thirties or forties who had recovered from COVID-19. The J gene is TRBJ2-7, the V gene TRBV27, with TRBD2 matching 8 bases. The sample was peripheral blood. DNA for the CDR3: TGTGCCAGCAGCCCCACCGGGGGGGGCCGAAGCTACGAGCAGTACTTC. This translates into CASSPTGGGRSYEQYF.